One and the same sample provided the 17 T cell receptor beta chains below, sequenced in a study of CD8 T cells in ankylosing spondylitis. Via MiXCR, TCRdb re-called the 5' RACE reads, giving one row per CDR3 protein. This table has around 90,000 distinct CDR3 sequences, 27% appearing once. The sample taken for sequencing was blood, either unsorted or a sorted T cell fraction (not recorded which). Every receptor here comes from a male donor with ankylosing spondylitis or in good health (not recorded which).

CDR3 loop: CASSLDGQYEQYV. CDR3 DNA: TGCGCCAGCAGCTTGGATGGACAATACGAGCAGTACGTC. This rearrangement joins TRBV5-1 to TRBJ2-7, with a possible D match to TRBD1 (5 bases). The CDR3 has 13 residues. V lost 0 bases and J 4 bases, leaving 8 bases between the germline ends. CDR1 is SGHRS, CDR2 YFSETQ, per germline.

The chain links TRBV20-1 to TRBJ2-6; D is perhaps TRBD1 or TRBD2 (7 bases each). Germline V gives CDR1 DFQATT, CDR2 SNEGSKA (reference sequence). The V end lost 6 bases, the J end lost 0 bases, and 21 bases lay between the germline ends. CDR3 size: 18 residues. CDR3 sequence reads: CSAGGGDRLPSGANVLTF. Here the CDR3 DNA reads TGCAGTGCGGGAGGGGGCGACAGGTTACCCTCTGGGGCCAACGTCCTGACTTTC.

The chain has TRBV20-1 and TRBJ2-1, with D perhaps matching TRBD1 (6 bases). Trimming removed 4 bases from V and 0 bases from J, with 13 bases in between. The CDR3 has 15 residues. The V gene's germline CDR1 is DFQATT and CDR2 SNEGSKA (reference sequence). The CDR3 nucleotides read TGCAGTGCTAAGGGGACAAAAAGCTCCTACAATGAGCAGTTCTTC. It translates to CSAKGTKSSYNEQFF.

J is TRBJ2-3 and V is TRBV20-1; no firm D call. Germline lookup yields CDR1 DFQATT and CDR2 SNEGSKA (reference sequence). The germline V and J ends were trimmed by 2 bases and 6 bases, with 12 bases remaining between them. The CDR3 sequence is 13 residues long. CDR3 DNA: TGCAGTGCTAGAAGGATCTATTCGGATACGCAGTATTTT. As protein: CSARRIYSDTQYF.

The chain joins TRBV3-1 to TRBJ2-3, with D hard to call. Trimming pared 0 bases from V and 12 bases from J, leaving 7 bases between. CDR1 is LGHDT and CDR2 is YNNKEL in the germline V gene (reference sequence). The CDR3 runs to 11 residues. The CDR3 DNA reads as TGTGCCAGCAGCCAAGAATGGTCCCAGTATTTT. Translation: CASSQEWSQYF.

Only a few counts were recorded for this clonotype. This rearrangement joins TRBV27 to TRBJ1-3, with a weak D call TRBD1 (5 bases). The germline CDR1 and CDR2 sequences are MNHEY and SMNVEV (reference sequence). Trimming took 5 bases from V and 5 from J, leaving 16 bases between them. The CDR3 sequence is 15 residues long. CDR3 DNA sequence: TGTGCCAGCAGTGAGTCAGGGTTTTTGCGAAACACCATATATTTT. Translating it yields CASSESGFLRNTIYF.

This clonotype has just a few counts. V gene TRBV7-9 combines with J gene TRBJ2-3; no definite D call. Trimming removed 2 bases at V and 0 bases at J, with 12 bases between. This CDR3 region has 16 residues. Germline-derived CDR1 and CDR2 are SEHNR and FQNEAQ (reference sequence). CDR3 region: CASSLLGYSSTDTQYF. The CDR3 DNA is TGTGCCAGCAGCTTATTGGGGTATTCTAGCACAGATACGCAGTATTTT.

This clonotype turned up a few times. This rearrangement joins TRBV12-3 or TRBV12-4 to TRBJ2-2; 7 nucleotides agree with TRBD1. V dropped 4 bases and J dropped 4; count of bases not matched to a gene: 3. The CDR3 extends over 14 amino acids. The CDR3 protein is CASSSGTATGELFF. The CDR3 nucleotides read TGTGCCAGCAGTTCCGGGACAGCCACCGGGGAGCTGTTTTTT.

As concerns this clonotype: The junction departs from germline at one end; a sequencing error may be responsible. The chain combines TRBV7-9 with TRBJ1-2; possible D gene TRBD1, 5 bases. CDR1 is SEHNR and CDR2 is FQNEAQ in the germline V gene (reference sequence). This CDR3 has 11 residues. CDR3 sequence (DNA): TGTGCCATCAGCGTCAGGGTGGGCTACACCTTC. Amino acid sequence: CAISVRVGYTF.

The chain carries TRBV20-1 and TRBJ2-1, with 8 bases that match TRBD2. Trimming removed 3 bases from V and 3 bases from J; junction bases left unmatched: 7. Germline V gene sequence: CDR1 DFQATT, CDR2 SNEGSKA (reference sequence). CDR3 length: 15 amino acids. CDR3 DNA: TGCAGTGCTAGGGAGGGACTAGGGGTCTACAATGAGCAGTTCTTC. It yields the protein CSAREGLGVYNEQFF.

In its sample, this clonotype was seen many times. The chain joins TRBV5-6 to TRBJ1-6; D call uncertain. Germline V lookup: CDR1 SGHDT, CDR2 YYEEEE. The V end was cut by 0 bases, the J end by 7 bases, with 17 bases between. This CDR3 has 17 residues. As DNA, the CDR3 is TGTGCCAGCAGCTTGGATCGGGTCCGCGGGAGGAATTCACCCCTCCACTTT. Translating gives CASSLDRVRGRNSPLHF.

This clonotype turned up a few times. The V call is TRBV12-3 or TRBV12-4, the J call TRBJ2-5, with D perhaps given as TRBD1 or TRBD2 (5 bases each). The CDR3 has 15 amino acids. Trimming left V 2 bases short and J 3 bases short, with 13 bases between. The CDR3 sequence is CASSLSRDRKETQYF. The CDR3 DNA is TGTGCCAGCAGTTTATCCCGGGACCGCAAAGAGACCCAGTACTTC.

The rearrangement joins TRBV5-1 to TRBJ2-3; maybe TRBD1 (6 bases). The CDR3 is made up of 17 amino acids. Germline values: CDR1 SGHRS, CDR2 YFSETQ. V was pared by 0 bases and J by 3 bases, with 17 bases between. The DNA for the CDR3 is TGCGCCAGCAGCTTGGATCCCGTCAGGGGCGGAACAGATACGCAGTATTTT. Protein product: CASSLDPVRGGTDTQYF.

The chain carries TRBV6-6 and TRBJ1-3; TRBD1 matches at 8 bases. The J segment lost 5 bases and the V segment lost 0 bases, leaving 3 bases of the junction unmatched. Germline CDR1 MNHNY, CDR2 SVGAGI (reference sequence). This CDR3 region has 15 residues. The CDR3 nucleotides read TGTGCCAGCAGTTACTCTGGACAGGGAAGAAACACCATATATTTT. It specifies CASSYSGQGRNTIYF.

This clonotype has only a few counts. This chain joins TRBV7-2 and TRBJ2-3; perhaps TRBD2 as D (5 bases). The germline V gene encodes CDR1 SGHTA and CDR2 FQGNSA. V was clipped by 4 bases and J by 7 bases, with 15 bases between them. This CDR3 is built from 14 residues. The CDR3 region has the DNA TGTGCCAGCAGCTCCCCTAGGACTGTCCATACGCAGTATTTT. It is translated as CASSSPRTVHTQYF.

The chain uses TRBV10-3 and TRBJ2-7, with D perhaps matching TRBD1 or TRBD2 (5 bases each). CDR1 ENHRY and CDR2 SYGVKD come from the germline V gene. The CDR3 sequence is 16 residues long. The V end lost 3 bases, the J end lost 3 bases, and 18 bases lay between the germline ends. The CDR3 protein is CAISESPGDPFYEQYF. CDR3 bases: TGTGCCATCAGTGAATCTCCCGGGGACCCCTTCTACGAGCAGTACTTC.

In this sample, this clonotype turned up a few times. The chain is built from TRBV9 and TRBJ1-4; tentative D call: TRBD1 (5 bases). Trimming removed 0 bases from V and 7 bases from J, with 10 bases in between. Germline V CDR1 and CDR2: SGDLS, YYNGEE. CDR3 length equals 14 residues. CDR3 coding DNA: TGTGCCAGCAGCGTAGGATTGGGGGTTGAAAAACTGTTTTTT. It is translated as CASSVGLGVEKLFF.